The 25 T cell receptor beta chains below all came from one sample that was sequenced in a study of OX40 agonist ivuxolimab in advanced cancers. Repertoires were generated with immunoSEQ multiplex PCR, while TCRdb's copy carries only in-frame clones and drops some. The data show 95,000 to 150,000 clones, with 92% seen just once and more than 0.7% held by the top ten. The specimen comprised CD4+ or CD8+ T cells sorted from blood, sampled in a trial of the OX40 agonist ivuxolimab. All receptors derive from an adult with an advanced solid tumor such as melanoma, head and neck, liver or kidney cancer.

The chain couples TRBV27 to TRBJ2-2; D not resolved. V was clipped by 1 base and J by 5 bases, with 11 bases between them. Germline CDR1 and CDR2: MNHEY and SMNVEV (reference sequence). This CDR3 spans 15 amino acids. In DNA form, the CDR3 reads TGTGCCAGCAGTTTATTTACCCCGGATACCGGGGAGCTGTTTTTT. Encoded protein: CASSLFTPDTGELFF.

V and J are TRBV7-3 and TRBJ1-5, with 9 bases fitting TRBD1. Germline V gene sequence: CDR1 SGHTA, CDR2 FQGTGA. The CDR3 has 14 residues. The V gene end was trimmed by 5 bases and the J gene end by 6 bases; junction bases not matched to a gene: 5. The CDR3 DNA follows: TGTGCCAGCAGCCGAGACAGGGGGGGTCAGCCCCAGCATTTT. Its translation is CASSRDRGGQPQHF.

This chain connects TRBV28 to TRBJ1-2, with D uncertain. Germline V lookup: CDR1 MDHEN, CDR2 SYDVKM. The CDR3 is made up of 13 amino acids. Trimming pared 7 bases from V and 0 bases from J, leaving 9 bases between. CDR3 amino acids: CASIGWTNYGYTF. The CDR3 DNA reads as TGTGCCAGCATCGGCTGGACTAACTATGGCTACACCTTC.

CDR3 nucleotide sequence: TGTGCCAGCACCCCGGACAGGGGGAGTCAGCCCCAGCATTTT. As protein: CASTPDRGSQPQHF. The chain links TRBV2 to TRBJ1-5; 10 positions match TRBD1. With V trimmed by 7 bases and J by 6 bases, 6 bases remained unmatched. The germline V gene encodes CDR1 SNHLY and CDR2 FYNNEI. The CDR3 totals 14 residues.

V and J are TRBV7-9 and TRBJ1-4; a weak D match, TRBD1 (5 bases). The V gene lost 5 bases and the J gene lost 5 bases, with 15 bases spanning the gap. Germline assignment: CDR1 SEHNR and CDR2 FQNEAQ (reference sequence). The CDR3 length is 15 residues. CDR3 nucleotide sequence: TGTGCCAGCAGCCCAGAAGGGGCTAAAAATGAAAAACTGTTTTTT. Translating gives CASSPEGAKNEKLFF.

This chain links TRBV6-6 with TRBJ1-1; 7 nucleotides align to TRBD1. The CDR3 runs 14 residues. Germline trimming cut 7 bases from V and 3 bases from J; bases unmatched to any gene: 8. In germline, CDR1 is MNHNY, CDR2 SVGAGI (reference sequence). For the CDR3, the DNA is TGTGCCAGCATCCTACTCACAGGGGACACTGAAGCTTTCTTT. Its protein is CASILLTGDTEAFF.

This clone occurred once. The rearrangement joins TRBV6-1 to TRBJ1-5; 8 nucleotides match TRBD1. The J segment lost 4 bases and the V segment lost 4 bases, leaving 3 bases of the junction unmatched. CDR1 and CDR2 from the germline V gene are MNHNS and SASEGT. The length of the CDR3 is 14 residues. For the CDR3, the DNA is TGTGCCAGCAGTGGACAGGGGCTGAATCAGCCCCAGCATTTT. This gives the protein CASSGQGLNQPQHF.

V is TRBV9 and J is TRBJ2-1; D not certain. The CDR3 is 17 residues long. Per the germline V gene, CDR1 is SGDLS and CDR2 is YYNGEE. V lost 0 bases and J lost 1, with 14 bases in between. The CDR3 DNA follows: TGTGCCAGCAGCGTAGAAAAGGGCGGTAGGTCCTACAATGAGCAGTTCTTC. This translates into CASSVEKGGRSYNEQFF.

The chain couples TRBV5-6 to TRBJ1-2; possible D gene TRBD1, 5 bases. The CDR3 totals 14 residues. V was trimmed by 0 bases and J by 11 bases, leaving 17 bases between them. Germline CDR1 and CDR2: SGHDT and YYEEEE. The CDR3 sequence: CASSLGGTRRDYTF. CDR3 DNA: TGTGCCAGCAGCTTGGGGGGGACCAGGAGGGATTACACCTTC. The full variable domain, rest sourced from reference TRBV5-6 and TRBJ1-2, is DAGVTQSPTHLIKTRGQQVTLRCSPKSGHDTVSWYQQALGQGPQFIFQYYEEEERQRGNFPDRFSGHQFPNYSSELNVNALLLGDSALYLCASSLGGTRRDYTFGSGTRLTVV.

This chain uses TRBV21-1 with TRBJ1-2; the table names TRBD1, a call not compared with the DNA. TRBV21-1 is termed a pseudogene. The CDR3 has 19 amino acids. The CDR3 DNA reads TGTGCCAGCAGCAAAGATATGGAGGTAGGACAGGGGGATAACTATGGCTACACCTTC. Translated, it gives CASSKDMEVGQGDNYGYTF.

The CDR3 spells CASSPDRAYYGYTF. CDR3 coding DNA: TGTGCCAGCTCACCAGACAGGGCATACTATGGCTACACCTTC. The chain uses TRBV18 and TRBJ1-2; 7 positions match TRBD1. The CDR3 contains 14 residues. Germline-derived CDR1 and CDR2 are KGHSH and LQKENI. V lost 2 bases to trimming and J lost 3 bases; unmatched junction nucleotides: 3.

The chain combines TRBV7-2 with TRBJ1-2; 7 bases fit TRBD1. There are 14 residues in the CDR3. V trimming: 5 bases; J trimming: 5 bases; junction bases outside the gene matches: 8. Germline V gene data show CDR1 as SGHTA and CDR2 as FQGNSA. This CDR3 reads CASSTSGTEYGYTF. CDR3 bases: TGTGCCAGCAGCACATCCGGGACAGAATATGGCTACACCTTC.

This clone has only one observation. The chain is built from TRBV6-5 and TRBJ2-7, with 10 bases lining up with TRBD1. From germline, CDR1 is MNHEY and CDR2 SVGAGI. The J segment lost 6 bases and the V segment lost 0 bases, leaving 5 bases of the junction unmatched. The CDR3 loop spans 15 amino acids. CDR3 DNA: TGTGCCAGCAGTTACTCCGGGACAGGGGTTCGCGAGCAGTACTTC. It is translated as CASSYSGTGVREQYF.

The rearrangement uses TRBV5-8 and TRBJ1-1; D gene unclear. The V gene lost 1 base and the J gene lost 5 bases, with 12 bases spanning the gap. Germline CDR1 and CDR2: SGHTS and YDEGEE. The CDR3 is 14 residues long. The CDR3 region has the DNA TGTGCCAGCAGCTTGTTCGGGCCGGGGACTGAAGCTTTCTTT. It encodes CASSLFGPGTEAFF.

CDR3 nucleotides: TGCGCCAGCAGCATCGGACAGGGGGATGGGTCACCCCTCCACTTT. It translates to CASSIGQGDGSPLHF. V gene TRBV5-1 combines with J gene TRBJ1-6; 10 nucleotides agree with TRBD1. Trimming took 4 bases from V and 10 from J; bases not matched to a gene: 8. The germline CDR1 and CDR2 sequences are SGHRS and YFSETQ. The CDR3 loop spans 15 amino acids.

V and J are TRBV18 and TRBJ2-1, with TRBD1 as a possible D gene (7 bases). Per the germline V gene, CDR1 is KGHSH and CDR2 is LQKENI. V was shortened by 6 bases and J by 7 bases, with 16 bases between the two germline ends. The CDR3 is 14 amino acids. The CDR3 reads CASSQGQAGNEQFF. Written as DNA, the CDR3 is TGTGCCAGCTCCCAAGGACAGGCGGGGAATGAGCAGTTCTTC.

The CDR3 sequence is CASSLEGGGLSKNIQYF. CDR3 DNA sequence: TGTGCCAGCAGCTTAGAGGGCGGGGGGCTAAGCAAAAACATTCAGTACTTC. This sequence joins TRBV11-2 and TRBJ2-4, with 8 bases that match TRBD2. J gave up 3 bases and V 0 bases, and 7 bases lay outside the gene matches. This CDR3 contains 17 residues. The germline gives CDR1 SGHAT, CDR2 FQNNGV. The variable domain in full, completed from reference TRBV11-2 and TRBJ2-4, reads EAGVAQSPRYKIIEKRQSVAFWCNPISGHATLYWYQQILGQGPKLLIQFQNNGVVDDSQLPKDRFSAERLKGVDSTLKIQPAKLEDSAVYLCASSLEGGGLSKNIQYFGAGTRLSVL.

The genes are TRBV29-1 and TRBJ2-7, with 9 positions matching TRBD1. This CDR3 spans 14 amino acids. Germline CDR1 reads SQVTM; CDR2 reads ANQGSEA. Trimming took 6 bases from V and 5 from J; bases not matched to a gene: 11. The CDR3 DNA reads TGCAGCGTGAGGCCGGGACAGGGTCCCCACGAGCAGTACTTC. This gives the protein CSVRPGQGPHEQYF.

This chain uses TRBV19 with TRBJ1-2, with D perhaps TRBD1 (5 bases). The CDR3 runs to 16 residues. Germline V gene sequence: CDR1 LNHDA, CDR2 SQIVND (reference sequence). V lost 3 bases and J 6 bases, leaving 20 bases between the germline ends. The CDR3 nucleotides are TGTGCCAGTAGTATGATGTTGCAGGGCCTCCGGGATGGCTACACCTTC. Translation: CASSMMLQGLRDGYTF.

V is TRBV11-2 and J is TRBJ2-1; TRBD2 matches at 10 bases. CDR3 length equals 15 residues. Losses at the gene ends were 5 bases for V and 4 bases for J; bases not matched to a gene: 5. The germline V gene encodes CDR1 SGHAT and CDR2 FQNNGV. CDR3 region: CASSRGLAEYNEQFF. CDR3 nucleotide sequence: TGTGCCAGCAGCAGAGGACTAGCGGAATACAATGAGCAGTTCTTC.

The rearrangement joins TRBV7-2 to TRBJ2-2, with 9 positions matching TRBD1. Germline assignment: CDR1 SGHTA and CDR2 FQGNSA. V dropped 7 bases and J dropped 4; count of bases not matched to a gene: 7. The CDR3 is made up of 15 amino acids. The CDR3 here is CASTGTGTGTGELFF. The CDR3 coding sequence is TGTGCCAGCACCGGGACAGGGACGGGCACCGGGGAGCTGTTTTTT.

The CDR3 sequence: CASRGPQETQYF. In DNA, the CDR3 is TGTGCCAGCAGGGGGCCGCAAGAGACCCAGTACTTC. The chain is built from TRBV28 and TRBJ2-5; tentatively, D is TRBD1 (5 bases). The CDR3 length is 12 residues. Trimming took off 6 bases at V and 2 bases at J, with 7 bases between the two ends. Germline V gene sequence: CDR1 MDHEN, CDR2 SYDVKM. The entire variable domain, with the rest obtained from reference TRBV28 and TRBJ2-5, is as follows: DVKVTQSSRYLVKRTGEKVFLECVQDMDHENMFWYRQDPGLGLRLIYFSYDVKMKEKGDIPEGYSVSREKKERFSLILESASTNQTSMYLCASRGPQETQYFGPGTRLLVL.

The chain links TRBV30 to TRBJ2-1; 11 nucleotides align to TRBD2. Germline-derived CDR1 and CDR2 are GTSNPN and SVGIG (reference sequence). Trimming removed 6 bases from V and 1 base from J; junction bases left unmatched: 2. CDR3 length equals 14 residues. CDR3 in amino acids: CACRLAGSYNEQFF. The CDR3, as DNA: TGTGCCTGCCGACTAGCGGGGTCCTACAATGAGCAGTTCTTC. Together with reference TRBV30 and TRBJ2-1, the CDR3 gives the full variable domain: SQTIHQWPATLVQPVGSPLSLECTVEGTSNPNLYWYRQAAGRGLQLLFYSVGIGQISSEVPQNLSASRPQDRQFILSSKKLLLSDSGFYLCACRLAGSYNEQFFGPGTRLTVL.

The chain has TRBV10-3 and TRBJ2-7; 10 bases match TRBD1. The CDR3 spans 15 residues. The V and J ends lost 5 bases and 2 bases, in that order; junction bases with no gene match: 6. Germline lookup yields CDR1 ENHRY and CDR2 SYGVKD. The CDR3 loop is CAISRTGGKAYEQYF. CDR3 nucleotides: TGTGCCATCAGTCGGACAGGGGGAAAAGCCTACGAGCAGTACTTC.

This clone was seen only a few times. This sequence joins TRBV9 and TRBJ1-1; D is perhaps TRBD1 (5 bases). Trimming took 0 bases from V and 6 from J, leaving 9 bases between them. The germline CDR1 and CDR2 sequences are SGDLS and YYNGEE. The CDR3 contains 13 residues. The CDR3 spells CASSVVRAPEAFF. The CDR3 DNA is TGTGCCAGCAGCGTAGTCAGGGCGCCTGAAGCTTTCTTT.